This T cell receptor (beta chain) was retrieved from a study of T-cell memory formation after mild COVID-19. General study findings and limits: The authors left the SARS-CoV-2 specificity of second-wave clones peaking on day 37 unconfirmed. Clones that contracted from day 15 to 85 had balanced CD4/CD8; later expanders were CD4+ biased.

After 5'RACE with constant-segment primers, TCR alpha and TCR beta cDNA libraries carrying sample barcodes and UMIs were obtained. TCRdb processed the 5' RACE reads anew with MiXCR; each CDR3 protein has one entry. The repertoire consists of around 200,000 distinct CDR3 sequences, with approximately 16% occurring once and the leading ten covering about 2.1%. In the case of this clonotype: Antigen specificity is unknown.

Trimming took 0 bases from V and 7 from J, leaving 16 bases between them. The germline V gene has CDR1 LGHNA and CDR2 YNFKEQ. The CDR3 covers 16 residues. The sample comprised PBMCs or a T cell subset sorted from them (not recorded which). The sequence was collected from an adult woman who had mild COVID-19 (a few samples of this study predate the infection). Cell type and time point are not known. The J gene is TRBJ1-5, the V gene TRBV4-2; maybe TRBD1 (6 bases). CDR3 in amino acids: CASSQERGAAGQPQHF. DNA for the CDR3: TGTGCCAGCAGCCAAGAACGGGGGGCAGCGGGGCAGCCCCAGCATTTT.